This T cell receptor beta chain derives from a study of T cell clonotyping in hematopoietic cell transplantation (dated by TCRdb to the early 2020s). Broadly, across the study: A total of fewer than 150 blood samples were gathered in the study from roughly 40 consecutive transplant recipients along with their related donors. Recruitment of patients was conducted between late 2015 and January 2017, and follow-up was continued until late 2020 or death. Broader findings and caveats from the paper: After transplant, TCR diversity in recipients dropped, and pathologically expanded clonotypes increased progressively from day 30 to day 180. Sample size was limited, and cells were not sorted, so CD4 and CD8 repertoire contributions could not be separated. Broader posttransplant TCR repertoire diversity was predicted by donor and pretransplant recipient Inverse Simpson Index values. Recipient repertoires showed only a small fraction of overlap with donor repertoires, and over 97% appeared de novo at the given depth.

Regarding this clone: Its antigen specificity is not known. Base quality data are lacking; no much larger clone is found one base away.

The immunoSEQ assay, a bias-controlled multiplex PCR with V- and J-specific primers, was used to amplify TCR beta CDR3 regions from genomic DNA. A proprietary barcode and Illumina adapter sequences were added to the CDR3 amplicons in a second PCR step. CDR3 libraries were sequenced on an Illumina MiSeq instrument. The source study handled its data this way. Export and quality control were done with immunoSEQ Analyzer 3.0, while downstream analyses used R Bioconductor and Immunarch. Only productive rearrangements in the normalized downsampled data set went into calculating the repertoire metrics. In the normalized cohort, a clonotype counted as pathologically expanded if the clonotype was larger than 5 templates. The Inverse Simpson Index served as the measure of repertoire diversity. To capture all clonotypes, CMV-specificity analyses were performed on the non-normalized data set. TCRdb stores this immuneACCESS table with in-frame sequences only. Part of the clones is absent; in the studies checked, under half of the shortfall reflects unresolved V genes, and no reason is known for the rest. V and J calls and clone size are those listed in that table; D and trimming were worked out from the DNA. Here the sample has 2,500 to 3,500 clones; roughly 85% occur a single time. The ten largest make up 30% of the sample.

This specimen's time point label, per the study, means: 180 days after allo-HCT. Blood from recipients was drawn about 28 days before transplant and again at days 30, 100 and 180 after transplant. Nuclei Lysis Solution was used to extract genomic DNA from fresh or cryopreserved unfractionated peripheral blood mononuclear cells. This sample comprised PBMCs, obtained 180 days after allogeneic stem cell transplant. The clonotype comes from a female patient aged 40 to 50 who had an allogeneic stem cell transplant from a related donor, so T cells may come from the graft donor. Some clones in this sample may be carry-over from other donors' samples.

The CDR3 reads as follows: CASSSRTSGSYEQYF. The DNA sequence is given as TGTGCCAGCAGTTCCCGGACTAGCGGGAGTTACGAGCAGTACTTC. The rearrangement combines TRBV7-8 with TRBJ2-7, with 13 middle bases fitting TRBD2. Germline trimming amounts to 6 bases on V and 4 bases on J, with 6 as the count of junction bases outside the gene matches. The CDR3 measures 15 amino acids from cysteine to phenylalanine. Of all the DNA, just the CDR3 is kept, 45 bases in frame from base 1. Per the germline V gene, SGHVS is the CDR1 and FQNEAQ is the CDR2.